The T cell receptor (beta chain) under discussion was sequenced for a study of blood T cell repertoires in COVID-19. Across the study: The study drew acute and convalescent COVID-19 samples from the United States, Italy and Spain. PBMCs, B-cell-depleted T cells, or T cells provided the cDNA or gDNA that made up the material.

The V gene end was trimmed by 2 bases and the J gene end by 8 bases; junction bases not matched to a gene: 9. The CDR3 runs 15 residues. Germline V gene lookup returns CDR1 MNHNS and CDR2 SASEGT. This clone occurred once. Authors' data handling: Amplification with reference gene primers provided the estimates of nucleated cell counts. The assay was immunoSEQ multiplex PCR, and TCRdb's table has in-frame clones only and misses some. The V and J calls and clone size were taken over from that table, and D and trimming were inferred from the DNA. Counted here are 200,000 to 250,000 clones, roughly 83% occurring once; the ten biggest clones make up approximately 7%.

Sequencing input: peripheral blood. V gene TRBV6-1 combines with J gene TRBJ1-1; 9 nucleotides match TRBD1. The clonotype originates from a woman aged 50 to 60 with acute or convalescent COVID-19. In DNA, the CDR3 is TGTGCCAGCAGTGAAACTCTGGACAGGGGCGAGGAAGCTTTCTTT. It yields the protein CASSETLDRGEEAFF.